Presented here are 27 T cell receptor beta chains from one specimen sequenced in a study of blood T cell repertoires in COVID-19. TCRdb's copy holds only in-frame clones and misses some; the assay was immunoSEQ multiplex PCR. The table shows 150,000 to 200,000 clones, with about 84% occurring only once. Sequencing used PBMCs or T cells enriched from blood (not recorded which). The receptor set was obtained from a man between 40 and 49 years old who had recovered from COVID-19.

V and J are TRBV20-1 and TRBJ1-4; TRBD1 is a possible D gene (5 bases). V was cut by 3 bases and J by 7 bases, with 12 bases left in between. CDR3 length: 13 residues. CDR1 is DFQATT, CDR2 SNEGSKA, per germline (reference sequence). The CDR3 region has the DNA TGCAGTGCTAGTGAGGGGCAGGGTGAAAAACTGTTTTTT. This sequence encodes CSASEGQGEKLFF.

This clone has only one observation. The chain is built from TRBV5-1 and TRBJ1-1; 7 bases agree with TRBD1. V shed 5 bases, J shed 4 bases, and the junction held 17 bases outside the gene matches. This CDR3 contains 17 residues. Germline CDR1 is SGHRS and CDR2 is YFSETQ. CDR3 sequence reads: CASRLRTGLLGGTEAFF. The CDR3 region has the DNA TGCGCCAGCAGACTTAGGACAGGACTGCTGGGCGGCACTGAAGCTTTCTTT.

This sequence joins TRBV2 and TRBJ1-6; 9 positions agree with TRBD1. Germline V gene sequence: CDR1 SNHLY, CDR2 FYNNEI. This CDR3 has 14 residues. The J segment lost 7 bases and the V segment lost 6 bases, leaving 4 bases of the junction unmatched. The CDR3 bases are TGTGCCAGCAGACAAGGGACAGGGAATTCACCCCTCCACTTT. It encodes CASRQGTGNSPLHF.

This chain uses TRBV3-1 (or the pseudogene TRBV3-2) with TRBJ1-1; TRBD1 might be the D (5 bases). The CDR3 sequence is 14 residues long. Trimming took off 6 bases at V and 0 bases at J, with 11 bases between the two ends. Germline CDR1 reads LGHDT; CDR2 reads YNNKEL (reference sequence). The CDR3 region is CASSRTRMNTEAFF. CDR3 sequence (DNA): TGTGCCAGCAGTCGGACAAGGATGAACACTGAAGCTTTCTTT.

This clone appeared a single time. The chain couples TRBV9 to TRBJ1-5, with 7 bases identical to TRBD1. With 3 bases clipped from V and 2 bases from J, the junction kept 5 bases outside the gene matches. The germline V gene encodes CDR1 SGDLS and CDR2 YYNGEE. The CDR3 consists of 15 residues. The CDR3: CASSATGDGNQPQHF. For the CDR3, the DNA is TGTGCCAGCAGCGCCACAGGGGATGGCAATCAGCCCCAGCATTTT. Full variable domain (outside the CDR3, taken from reference TRBV9 and TRBJ1-5): DSGVTQTPKHLITATGQRVTLRCSPRSGDLSVYWYQQSLDQGLQFLIQYYNGEERAKGNILERFSAQQFPDLHSELNLSSLELGDSALYFCASSATGDGNQPQHFGDGTRLSIL.

This rearrangement joins TRBV9 to TRBJ2-3; D is undetermined. The CDR3 consists of 12 residues. Per the germline V gene, CDR1 is SGDLS and CDR2 is YYNGEE. Trimming took 6 bases from V and 6 from J, leaving 11 bases between them. The CDR3 bases are TGTGCCAGCAACCGTCTAGAGGATACGCAGTATTTT. It yields the protein CASNRLEDTQYF.

The rearrangement uses TRBV3-1 (or the pseudogene TRBV3-2) and TRBJ1-2, with TRBD1 identical over 8 bases. Germline CDR1 reads LGHDT; CDR2 reads YNNKEL (reference sequence). The CDR3 is made up of 15 amino acids. Unmatched junction bases numbered 6, after V lost 1 base and J lost 5 bases. CDR3 sequence reads: CASSQGADRVYGYTF. CDR3 coding DNA: TGTGCCAGCAGCCAAGGAGCGGACAGGGTATATGGCTACACCTTC.

The V call is TRBV12-3 or TRBV12-4, the J call TRBJ1-1, with 8 bases matching TRBD1. The J segment lost 4 bases and the V segment lost 5 bases, leaving 3 bases of the junction unmatched. This CDR3 region has 13 residues. The DNA for the CDR3 is TGTGCCAGCAGTATGACAGGGGCCACTGAAGCTTTCTTT. Encoded protein: CASSMTGATEAFF.

As DNA, the CDR3 is TGTGCCAGCTATGGGACAGACTTCTCTGGAAACACCATATATTTT. This sequence encodes CASYGTDFSGNTIYF. This chain links TRBV6-5 with TRBJ1-3; TRBD1 matches at 7 bases. V gave up 8 bases and J gave up 0 bases; unmatched junction bases: 7. The CDR3 contains 15 residues. Germline CDR1 MNHEY, CDR2 SVGAGI.

The chain couples TRBV7-6 to TRBJ1-1; D not certain. CDR1 is SGHVS, CDR2 FNYEAQ, per germline. V gave up 3 bases and J gave up 4 bases, with 15 bases separating them. This CDR3 spans 15 amino acids. DNA of the CDR3: TGTGCCAGCAGCTTGCTCGGAGGAGAGAGCACTGAAGCTTTCTTT. Translating it yields CASSLLGGESTEAFF.

V and J are TRBV6-1 and TRBJ1-5, with 9 positions matching TRBD1. The trim removed 2 bases at V and 3 bases at J, leaving 5 bases unmatched. This CDR3 contains 16 residues. Germline V lookup: CDR1 MNHNS, CDR2 SASEGT. The CDR3 spells CASSETGGLTNQPQHF. The CDR3 bases are TGTGCCAGCAGTGAAACAGGGGGCCTAACCAATCAGCCCCAGCATTTT.

The genes are TRBV4-2 and TRBJ2-6; D gene unclear. CDR3 length equals 16 residues. Germline loops: CDR1 LGHNA, CDR2 YNFKEQ. Trimming pared 1 base from V and 2 bases from J, leaving 9 bases between. CDR3 amino acids: CASSQAPRAGANVLTF. CDR3 bases: TGTGCCAGCAGCCAAGCCCCCCGGGCTGGGGCCAACGTCCTGACTTTC.

Only one count was recorded for this clone. This chain links TRBV7-9 with TRBJ1-4, with TRBD1 matching over 9 bases. The CDR3 has 19 residues. The germline V gene has CDR1 SEHNR and CDR2 FQNEAQ (reference sequence). The ends lost 4 bases at V and 7 bases at J; junction bases unmatched: 19. CDR3 in DNA: TGTGCCAGCAGCTCATCCGACTTAGGTGTGACAGGGGGAGGTGAAAAACTGTTTTTT. Translation gives CASSSSDLGVTGGGEKLFF. Drawing the rest from reference TRBV7-9 and TRBJ1-4, the complete variable domain is DTGVSQNPRHKITKRGQNVTFRCDPISEHNRLYWYRQTLGQGPEFLTYFQNEAQLEKSRLLSDRFSAERPKGSFSTLEIQRTEQGDSAMYLCASSSSDLGVTGGGEKLFFGSGTQLSVL.

The chain combines TRBV5-4 with TRBJ2-2; 14 nucleotides align to TRBD2. CDR1 and CDR2 from the germline V gene are SGHNT and YYREEE (reference sequence). The CDR3 runs to 18 residues. Trimming took 3 bases from V and 4 from J; bases not matched to a gene: 8. DNA for the CDR3: TGTGCCAGCAGCTCGGGACTAGCGGGGGCCCCGCGCACCGGGGAGCTGTTTTTT. Translating it yields CASSSGLAGAPRTGELFF.

This chain links TRBV27 with TRBJ1-1, with a weak D call TRBD1 (6 bases). Between the trimmed V and J ends, which lost 6 bases and 7 bases, there was a span of 21 bases. The CDR3 is made up of 15 amino acids. Germline CDR1 MNHEY, CDR2 SMNVEV (reference sequence). The CDR3 DNA is TGTGCCAGCAGGTGGGACACCTCGGGGTATGGTGAAGCTTTCTTT. Protein: CASRWDTSGYGEAFF.

V usage is TRBV7-3 and J usage is TRBJ2-3; 11 nucleotides align to TRBD2. With 5 bases clipped from V and 2 bases from J, the junction kept 6 bases outside the gene matches. Germline CDR1 and CDR2: SGHTA and FQGTGA. The CDR3 covers 16 residues. The CDR3 region is CASSLTSGVFTDTQYF. CDR3 coding DNA: TGTGCCAGCAGCCTGACTAGCGGGGTGTTCACAGATACGCAGTATTTT.

This clone was detected a few times. This chain links TRBV13 with TRBJ1-1; TRBD1 matches 9 bases. The V and J ends lost 5 bases and 4 bases, in that order; junction bases with no gene match: 2. There are 13 residues in the CDR3. Germline assignment: CDR1 PRHDT and CDR2 FYEKMQ (reference sequence). CDR3 nucleotides: TGTGCCAGCAGCACAGGGGGCTTCACTGAAGCTTTCTTT. As protein: CASSTGGFTEAFF.

This chain joins TRBV2 and TRBJ2-5; TRBD1 might be the D (6 bases). Trimming took 6 bases from V and 5 from J, leaving 19 bases between them. The CDR3 contains 15 residues. Germline V lookup: CDR1 SNHLY, CDR2 FYNNEI. The CDR3 protein is CASRRTDRMRETQYF. CDR3 DNA: TGTGCCAGCAGGCGAACCGACAGGATGCGGGAGACCCAGTACTTC.

A few counts support this clone. The chain combines TRBV7-9 with TRBJ1-2, with TRBD1 identical over 7 bases. Germline CDR1 is SEHNR and CDR2 is FQNEAQ (reference sequence). V shed 4 bases and J 4 bases; nucleotides not matched to a gene: 6. The CDR3 sequence is 14 residues long. The CDR3, as DNA: TGTGCCAGCAGCTCCACAGGGGATCTCTATGGCTACACCTTC. This codes for CASSSTGDLYGYTF.

The chain combines TRBV11-3 with TRBJ1-4; TRBD1 is a possible D gene (5 bases). The CDR3 has 13 amino acids. Germline values: CDR1 SGHNT, CDR2 YENEEA. V lost 8 bases and J 6 bases, leaving 13 bases between the germline ends. The CDR3 is CASLRGLYEKLFF. In nucleotides, the CDR3 is TGTGCCAGCCTTAGGGGATTATATGAAAAACTGTTTTTT.

The rearrangement uses TRBV5-1 and TRBJ2-2; 10 bases are shared with TRBD1. This CDR3 is 17 amino acids long. The germline gives CDR1 SGHRS, CDR2 YFSETQ. Losses at the gene ends were 0 bases for V and 6 bases for J; bases not matched to a gene: 8. Here the CDR3 DNA reads TGCGCCAGCAGCTTGGAGAACCCGGGACAGGGGCCCGGGGAGCTGTTTTTT. Translation gives CASSLENPGQGPGELFF.

J is TRBJ2-1 and V is TRBV27; 9 nucleotides line up with TRBD2. Trimming removed 2 bases from V and 6 bases from J; junction bases left unmatched: 5. Germline V gene lookup returns CDR1 MNHEY and CDR2 SMNVEV (reference sequence). The CDR3 runs to 15 residues. For the CDR3, the DNA is TGTGCCAGCAGTTTAGAGCGGGGGGCAGTCAATGAGCAGTTCTTC. Protein sequence: CASSLERGAVNEQFF.

V usage is TRBV12-3 or TRBV12-4 and J usage is TRBJ2-7, with TRBD1 as a possible D gene (5 bases). Between the trimmed V and J ends, which lost 4 bases and 2 bases, there was a span of 9 bases. This CDR3 has 13 residues. In nucleotides, the CDR3 is TGTGCCAGCAGTTCGGACACGGCCTACGAGCAGTACTTC. Amino acid sequence: CASSSDTAYEQYF.

The gene calls are TRBV12-3 or TRBV12-4 and TRBJ1-5; D call uncertain. The CDR3 runs 13 residues. V was clipped by 3 bases and J by 4 bases, with 7 bases between them. The CDR3 DNA is TGTGCCAGCAGTTTGCAGGTAAATCAGCCCCAGCATTTT. Its translation is CASSLQVNQPQHF.

This chain joins TRBV7-3 and TRBJ2-3, with 12 nucleotides matching TRBD2. The CDR3 covers 17 residues. With 6 bases clipped from V and 0 bases from J, the junction kept 7 bases outside the gene matches. From germline, CDR1 is SGHTA and CDR2 FQGTGA. The CDR3 spells CASSWAGTSGSTDTQYF. DNA of the CDR3: TGTGCCAGCAGTTGGGCCGGGACTAGCGGGAGCACAGATACGCAGTATTTT.

The V call is TRBV7-7, the J call TRBJ2-5; the match to TRBD1 covers 10 bases. The V gene's germline CDR1 is SSHAT and CDR2 FNYEAQ (reference sequence). CDR3 length equals 16 residues. J was trimmed by 3 bases and V by 1 base; bases with no gene match: 5. DNA of the CDR3: TGTGCCAGCAGCTTAGGGCCGGGACAGGGGAAAGAGACCCAGTACTTC. Its translation is CASSLGPGQGKETQYF.

The chain employs TRBV5-6 and TRBJ1-1; 7 bases line up with TRBD1. The CDR3 totals 13 residues. Trimming removed 4 bases from V and 10 bases from J; junction bases left unmatched: 10. Germline assignment: CDR1 SGHDT and CDR2 YYEEEE. In DNA form, the CDR3 reads TGTGCCAGCAGCATCCGAGACAGGGTCGGAGCTTTCTTT. Protein product: CASSIRDRVGAFF.